This T cell receptor (beta chain) was identified in a study of OX40 agonist ivuxolimab in advanced cancers. Across the study: Recorded diagnoses for dose-escalation patients were hepatocellular carcinoma, melanoma, renal cell or head and neck cancer.

Study findings and constraints: Some nonresponders additionally presented with little normalized T-cell clonal expansion.

Trimming took 0 bases from V and 4 from J, leaving 9 bases between them. Germline V gene data show CDR1 as MRHNA and CDR2 as SNTAGT. The CDR3 length is 14 residues. A note on this clone: Its antigen is not identified.

TCRdb's copy holds only in-frame clones and misses some; the assay was immunoSEQ multiplex PCR. This repertoire shows 60,000 or so clones, approximately 86% found once; its top ten account for 0.85% to 0.95%. The receptor was isolated from an adult with an advanced solid tumor such as melanoma, head and neck, liver or kidney cancer. This chain connects TRBV6-4 to TRBJ1-2; D is unresolved. Here the sequenced sample was CD4+ or CD8+ T cells sorted from blood, taken in a trial of the OX40 agonist ivuxolimab. The CDR3 nucleotides read TGTGCCAGCAGTGACTCGGCAGGAACCTATGGCTACACCTTC. Translating it yields CASSDSAGTYGYTF.